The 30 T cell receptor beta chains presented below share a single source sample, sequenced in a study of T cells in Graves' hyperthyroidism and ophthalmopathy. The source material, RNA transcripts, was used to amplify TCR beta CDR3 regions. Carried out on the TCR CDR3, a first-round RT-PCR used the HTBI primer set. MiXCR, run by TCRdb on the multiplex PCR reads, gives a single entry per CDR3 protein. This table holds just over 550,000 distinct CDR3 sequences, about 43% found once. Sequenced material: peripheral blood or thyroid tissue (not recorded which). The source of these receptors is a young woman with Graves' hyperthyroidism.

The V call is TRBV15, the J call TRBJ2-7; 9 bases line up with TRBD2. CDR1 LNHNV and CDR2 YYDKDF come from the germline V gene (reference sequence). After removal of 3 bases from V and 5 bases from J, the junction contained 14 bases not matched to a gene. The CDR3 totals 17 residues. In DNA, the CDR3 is TGTGCCACCAGCAGTATTAGCGGGAGTCTAACCTCTGACGAGCAGTACTTC. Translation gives CATSSISGSLTSDEQYF.

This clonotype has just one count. The CDR3 region is CSAAETGSLSYEQYF. In DNA form, the CDR3 reads TGCAGTGCCGCCGAGACAGGTTCCCTAAGCTACGAGCAGTACTTC. The chain couples TRBV20-1 to TRBJ2-7, with a possible D match to TRBD1 (6 bases). Trimming cost V 6 bases and J 3 bases, with 21 bases left between them. CDR3 length equals 15 residues. Germline V gene data show CDR1 as DFQATT and CDR2 as SNEGSKA (reference sequence).

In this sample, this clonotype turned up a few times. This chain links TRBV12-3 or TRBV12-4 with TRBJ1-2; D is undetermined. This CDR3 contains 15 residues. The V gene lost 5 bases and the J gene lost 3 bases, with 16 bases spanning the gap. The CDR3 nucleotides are TGTGCCAGCAGTCAAACCGATCCTCGGTACTATGGCTACACCTTC. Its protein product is CASSQTDPRYYGYTF.

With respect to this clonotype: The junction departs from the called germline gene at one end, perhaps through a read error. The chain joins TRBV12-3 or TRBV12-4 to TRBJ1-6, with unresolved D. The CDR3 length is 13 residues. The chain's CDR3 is CAGSVEHNSPLHF. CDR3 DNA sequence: TGTGCCGGCAGCGTTGAGCATAATTCACCCCTCCACTTT.

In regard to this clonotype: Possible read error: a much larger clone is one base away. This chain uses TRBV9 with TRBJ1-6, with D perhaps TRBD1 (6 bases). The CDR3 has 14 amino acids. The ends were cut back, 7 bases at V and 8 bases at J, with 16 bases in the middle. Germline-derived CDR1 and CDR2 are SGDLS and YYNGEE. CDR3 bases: TGTGCCAGCGGCGCATCAGGGGCAGATTCACCCCTCCACTTT. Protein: CASGASGADSPLHF.

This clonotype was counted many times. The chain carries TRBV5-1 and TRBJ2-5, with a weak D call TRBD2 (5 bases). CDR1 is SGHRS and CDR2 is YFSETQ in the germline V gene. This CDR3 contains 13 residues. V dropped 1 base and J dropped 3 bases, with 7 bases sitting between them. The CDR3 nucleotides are TGCGCCAGCAGCTTGTTCGGGGAAGAGACCCAGTACTTC. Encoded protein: CASSLFGEETQYF. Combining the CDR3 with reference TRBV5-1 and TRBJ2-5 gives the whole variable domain KAGVTQTPRYLIKTRGQQVTLSCSPISGHRSVSWYQQTPGQGLQFLFEYFSETQRNKGNFPGRFSGRQFSNSRSEMNVSTLELGDSALYLCASSLFGEETQYFGPGTRLLVL.

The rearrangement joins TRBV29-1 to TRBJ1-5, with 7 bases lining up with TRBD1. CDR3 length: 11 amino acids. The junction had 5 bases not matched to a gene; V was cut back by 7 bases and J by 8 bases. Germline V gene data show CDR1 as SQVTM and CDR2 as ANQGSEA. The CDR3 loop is CSGTGLEPQHF. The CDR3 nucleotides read TGCAGCGGGACAGGTCTAGAGCCCCAGCATTTT.

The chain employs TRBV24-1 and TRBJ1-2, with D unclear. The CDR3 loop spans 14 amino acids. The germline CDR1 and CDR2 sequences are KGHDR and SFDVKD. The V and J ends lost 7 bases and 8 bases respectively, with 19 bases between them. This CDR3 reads CATSVEALGLGYTF. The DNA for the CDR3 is TGTGCCACCAGCGTTGAAGCCCTGGGTTTAGGCTACACCTTC.

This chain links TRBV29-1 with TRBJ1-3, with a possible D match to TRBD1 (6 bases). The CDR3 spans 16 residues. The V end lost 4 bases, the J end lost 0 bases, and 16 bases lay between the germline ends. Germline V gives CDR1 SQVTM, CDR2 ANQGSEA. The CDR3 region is CSVAIGRGGSGNTIYF. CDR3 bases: TGCAGCGTTGCGATTGGTAGGGGGGGCTCTGGAAACACCATATATTTT.

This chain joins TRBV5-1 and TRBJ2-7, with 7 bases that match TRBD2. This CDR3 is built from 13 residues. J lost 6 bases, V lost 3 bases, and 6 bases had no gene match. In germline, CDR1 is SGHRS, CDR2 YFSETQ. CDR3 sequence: CASSSGGSAEQYF. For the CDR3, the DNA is TGCGCCAGCAGCTCCGGGGGGTCAGCCGAGCAGTACTTC.

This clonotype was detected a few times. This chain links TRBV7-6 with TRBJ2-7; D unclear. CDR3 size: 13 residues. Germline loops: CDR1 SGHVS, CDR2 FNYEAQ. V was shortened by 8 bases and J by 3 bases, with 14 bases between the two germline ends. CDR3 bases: TGTGCCAGCTCTCCCCGCAGGAGCTACGAGCAGTACTTC. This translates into CASSPRRSYEQYF.

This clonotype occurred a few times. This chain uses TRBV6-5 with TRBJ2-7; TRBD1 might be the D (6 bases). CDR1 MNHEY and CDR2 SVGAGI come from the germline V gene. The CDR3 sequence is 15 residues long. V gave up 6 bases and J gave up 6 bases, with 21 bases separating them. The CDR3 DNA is TGTGCCAGCAGCATGTGGAGGACAGTGAGTTCCGAGCAGTACTTC. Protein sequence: CASSMWRTVSSEQYF.

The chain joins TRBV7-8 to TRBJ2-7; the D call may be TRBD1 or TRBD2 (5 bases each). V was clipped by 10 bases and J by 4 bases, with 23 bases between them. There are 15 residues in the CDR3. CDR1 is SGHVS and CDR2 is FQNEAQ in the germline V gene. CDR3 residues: CATSEGVGEGYEQYF. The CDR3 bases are TGTGCCACCTCCGAGGGAGTGGGAGAGGGGTACGAGCAGTACTTC.

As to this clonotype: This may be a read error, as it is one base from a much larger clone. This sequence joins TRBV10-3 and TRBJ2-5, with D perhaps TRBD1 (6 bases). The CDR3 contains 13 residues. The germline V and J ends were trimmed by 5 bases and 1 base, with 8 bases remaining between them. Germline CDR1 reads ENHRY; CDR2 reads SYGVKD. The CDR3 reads CAISPDSQETQYF. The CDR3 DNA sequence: TGTGCCATCAGTCCGGACAGCCAAGAGACCCAGTACTTC.

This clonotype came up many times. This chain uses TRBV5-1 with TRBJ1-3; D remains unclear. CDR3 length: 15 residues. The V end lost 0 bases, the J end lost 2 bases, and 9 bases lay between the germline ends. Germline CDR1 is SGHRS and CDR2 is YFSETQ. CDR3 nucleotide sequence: TGCGCCAGCAGCTTGGTCTCTGGGACTGGAAACACCATATATTTT. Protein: CASSLVSGTGNTIYF.

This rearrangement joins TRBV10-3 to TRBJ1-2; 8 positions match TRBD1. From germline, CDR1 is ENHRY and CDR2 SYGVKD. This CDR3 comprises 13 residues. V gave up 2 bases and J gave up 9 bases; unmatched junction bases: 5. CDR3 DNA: TGTGCCATCAGTGAGGGGACAGGTACCAGCTACACCTTC. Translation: CAISEGTGTSYTF.

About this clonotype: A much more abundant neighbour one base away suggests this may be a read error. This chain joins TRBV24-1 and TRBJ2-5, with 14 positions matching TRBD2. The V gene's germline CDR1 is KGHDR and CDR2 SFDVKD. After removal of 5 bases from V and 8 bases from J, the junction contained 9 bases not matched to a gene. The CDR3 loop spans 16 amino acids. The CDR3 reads CATSVPGLAGGNTQYF. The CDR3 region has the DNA TGTGCCACCAGTGTCCCTGGACTAGCGGGAGGCAACACCCAGTACTTC.

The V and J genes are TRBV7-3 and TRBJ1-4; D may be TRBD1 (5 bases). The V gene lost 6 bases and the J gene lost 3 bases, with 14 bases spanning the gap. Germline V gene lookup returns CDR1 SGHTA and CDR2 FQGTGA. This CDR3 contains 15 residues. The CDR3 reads CASRQGSGANEKLFF. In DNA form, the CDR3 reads TGTGCCAGCAGGCAGGGCTCGGGTGCTAATGAAAAACTGTTTTTT.

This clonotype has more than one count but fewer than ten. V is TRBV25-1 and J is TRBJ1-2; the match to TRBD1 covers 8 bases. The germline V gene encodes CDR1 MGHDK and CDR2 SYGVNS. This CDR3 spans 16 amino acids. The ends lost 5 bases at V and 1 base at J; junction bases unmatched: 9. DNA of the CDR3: TGTGCCAGCAGTTGGACAGGGATCCTATATAACTATGGCTACACCTTC. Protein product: CASSWTGILYNYGYTF.

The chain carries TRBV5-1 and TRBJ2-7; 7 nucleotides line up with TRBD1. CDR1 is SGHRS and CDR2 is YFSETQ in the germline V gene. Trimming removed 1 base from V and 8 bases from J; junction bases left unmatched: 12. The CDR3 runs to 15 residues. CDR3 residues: CASSLWTGSSLKQYF. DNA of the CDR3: TGCGCCAGCAGCTTGTGGACAGGTTCCTCTTTAAAGCAGTACTTC.

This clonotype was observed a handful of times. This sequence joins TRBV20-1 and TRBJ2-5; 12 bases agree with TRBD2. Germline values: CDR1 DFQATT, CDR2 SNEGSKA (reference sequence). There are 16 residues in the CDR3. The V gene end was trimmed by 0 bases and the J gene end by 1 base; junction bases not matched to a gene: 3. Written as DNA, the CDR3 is TGCAGTGCTAGAGATATGACTAGCGGGAGCCAAGAGACCCAGTACTTC. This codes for CSARDMTSGSQETQYF.

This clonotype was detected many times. CDR3 residues: CSVDTGKGTGELFF. The CDR3 DNA sequence: TGCAGCGTTGACACAGGGAAGGGCACCGGGGAGCTGTTTTTT. The rearrangement links TRBV29-1 to TRBJ2-2; TRBD1 is a possible D gene (6 bases). Trimming pared 3 bases from V and 4 bases from J, leaving 12 bases between. In germline, CDR1 is SQVTM, CDR2 ANQGSEA. The CDR3 extends over 14 amino acids.

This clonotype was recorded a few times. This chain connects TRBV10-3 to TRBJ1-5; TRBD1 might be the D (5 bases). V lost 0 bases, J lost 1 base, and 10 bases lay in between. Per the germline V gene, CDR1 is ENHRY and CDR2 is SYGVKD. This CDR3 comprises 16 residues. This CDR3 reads CAISESRGNSNQPQHF. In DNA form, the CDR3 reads TGTGCCATCAGTGAGTCGAGGGGAAACAGCAATCAGCCCCAGCATTTT.

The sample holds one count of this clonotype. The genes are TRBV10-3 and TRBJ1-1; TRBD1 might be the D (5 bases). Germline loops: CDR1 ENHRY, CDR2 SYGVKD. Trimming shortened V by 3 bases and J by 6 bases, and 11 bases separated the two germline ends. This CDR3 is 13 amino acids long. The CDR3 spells CAISDRVSPEAFF. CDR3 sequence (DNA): TGTGCCATCAGTGACAGGGTGAGCCCTGAAGCTTTCTTT.

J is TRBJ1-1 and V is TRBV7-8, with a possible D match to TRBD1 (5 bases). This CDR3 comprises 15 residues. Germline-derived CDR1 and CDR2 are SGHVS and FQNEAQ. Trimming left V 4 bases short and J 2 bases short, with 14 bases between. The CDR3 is CASSSRGVVNTEAFF. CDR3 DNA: TGTGCCAGCAGCTCACGGGGGGTGGTCAACACTGAAGCTTTCTTT.

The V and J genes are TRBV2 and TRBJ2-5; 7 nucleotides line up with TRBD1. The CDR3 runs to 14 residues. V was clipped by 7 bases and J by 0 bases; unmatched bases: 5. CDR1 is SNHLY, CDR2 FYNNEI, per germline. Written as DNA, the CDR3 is TGTGCCAGCAAGGGGACAGTTAACCAAGAGACCCAGTACTTC. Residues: CASKGTVNQETQYF.

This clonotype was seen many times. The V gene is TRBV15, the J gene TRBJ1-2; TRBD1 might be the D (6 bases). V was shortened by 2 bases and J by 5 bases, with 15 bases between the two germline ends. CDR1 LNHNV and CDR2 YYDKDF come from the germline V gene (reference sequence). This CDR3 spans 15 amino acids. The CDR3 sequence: CATSRTSGTSYGYTF. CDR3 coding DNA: TGTGCCACCAGCAGAACCTCCGGGACAAGTTATGGCTACACCTTC.

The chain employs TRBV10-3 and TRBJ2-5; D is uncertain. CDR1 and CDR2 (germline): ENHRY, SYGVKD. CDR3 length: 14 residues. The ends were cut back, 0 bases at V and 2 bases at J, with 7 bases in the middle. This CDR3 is CAISESIVQETQYF. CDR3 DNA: TGTGCCATCAGTGAGTCTATAGTACAAGAGACCCAGTACTTC.

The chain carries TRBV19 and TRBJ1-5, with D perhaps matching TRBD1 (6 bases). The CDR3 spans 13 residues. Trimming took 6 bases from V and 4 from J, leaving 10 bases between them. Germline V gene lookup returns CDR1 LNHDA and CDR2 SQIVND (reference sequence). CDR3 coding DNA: TGTGCCAGTAGAGACAGGAGAAATCAGCCCCAGCATTTT. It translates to CASRDRRNQPQHF.

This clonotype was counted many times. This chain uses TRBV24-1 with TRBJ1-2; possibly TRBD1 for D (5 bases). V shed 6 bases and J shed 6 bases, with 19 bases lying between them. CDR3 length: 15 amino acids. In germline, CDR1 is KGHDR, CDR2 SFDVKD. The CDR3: CATSRDGDGENGYTF. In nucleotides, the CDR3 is TGTGCCACCAGTAGGGACGGAGACGGAGAAAATGGCTACACCTTC.